A selection of T cell receptor beta chains follows, all from one sample in a study of vaccination effects on CD4 cells after COVID-19. The method was immunoSEQ multiplex PCR; TCRdb's version includes in-frame clones alone and lacks a portion of them. The sample includes tens of thousands of clones, around 86% of them seen just once. No antigens are known for them. The specimen comprised CD4+ T cells from PBMCs cultured with SARS-CoV-2 spike peptides, sampled after COVID-19 vaccination. Every receptor here comes from a human donor who received a COVID-19 vaccine. Some clones in this sample may be carry-over from other donors' samples. The CDR3 runs from the conserved cysteine through the conserved F or W. Fields, in order: D gene, J gene, clone size, V gene, CDR3 DNA, CDR3 protein. A D gene is named only where the DNA matches it firmly. The size field is filled for only some rows; it gives once, few, many or a size class.

. | TRBJ1-6 | . | TRBV7-9 | TGTGCCAGCAGCTTAGACAGGGATAGTGGTTCACCCCTCCACTTT | CASSLDRDSGSPLHF
. | TRBJ2-1 | few | TRBV27 | TGTGCCAGCTATTCTATCCGGGACTCAAAGTCGGGTGAGCAGTTCTTC | CASYSIRDSKSGEQFF
TRBD1 | TRBJ1-4 | . | TRBV30 | TGTGCCTGGAACTCGGACAGGGCGGGTACTAATGAAAAACTGTTTTTT | CAWNSDRAGTNEKLFF
TRBD2 | TRBJ2-5 | . | TRBV19 | TGTGCCAGCCGGCTGGGGCGGGGGATGGAGACCCAGTACTTC | CASRLGRGMETQYF
. | TRBJ1-2 | . | TRBV2 | TGTGCCAGCAGCGACGCGGGGCCGGGGGGCTACACCTTC | CASSDAGPGGYTF
. | TRBJ2-2 | . | TRBV9 | TGTGCCAGCAGGGTAGGGGGGACCGGGAACACCGGGGAGCTGTTTTTT | CASRVGGTGNTGELFF
. | TRBJ1-1 | . | TRBV27 | TGTGCCAGCCGAGAGAGGAACACTGAAGCTTTCTTT | CASRERNTEAFF
TRBD2 | TRBJ2-1 | . | TRBV11-2 | TGTGCCAGCAGTACGGGGACTAGTAGGTTCTTC | CASSTGTSRFF
. | TRBJ1-1 | . | TRBV7-2 | TGTGCCAGCAGCTTAGTTCTAGGGAGGAGAGTGAACACTGAAGCTTTCTTT | CASSLVLGRRVNTEAFF
. | TRBJ2-5 | once | TRBV3-1/TRBV3-2 | TGTGCCAGCAGCCAAGATTCTAGCCAAGAGACCCAGTACTTC | CASSQDSSQETQYF
. | TRBJ2-3 | . | TRBV5-1 | TGCGCCAGCAGCTTGGTCGGGGGCCTCACAGATACGCAGTATTTT | CASSLVGGLTDTQYF
TRBD1 | TRBJ2-1 | . | TRBV5-1 | TGCGCCAGCTCGCGGCAGGGACAGGGAGACGGGCAGCAGTTCTTC | CASSRQGQGDGQQFF